A selection of T cell receptor beta chains follows, all from one sample in a study of CD8 T cells in Susac syndrome. In TCRdb, the immunoSEQ multiplex PCR reads were re-called with MiXCR into one record per CDR3 protein. This table has around 230,000 distinct CDR3 sequences, around 96% appearing once. The sequencing input was CD4+ T cells from PBMCs. All receptors derive from a human donor with Susac syndrome. The conserved cysteine and the conserved F or W are not part of the CDR3 here. Each record gives: clone size, V gene, CDR3 protein. Only part of the rows carry a size: once, few, many, or a class if the clone is expanded.

few TRBV6-2/TRBV6-3 ASSSGPNYGYT
- TRBV15 ATSREAAHYNEQF
- TRBV12-5 ASGLGYGYT
- TRBV6-5 ASRRQAPGNTEAF
- TRBV12-3/TRBV12-4 ASSLNRGTSYEQY
- TRBV25-1 ASSEFSNNEQF
- TRBV5-1 ASSLADGNTIY
- TRBV27 ASREISMGEQY
- TRBV6-2/TRBV6-3 ASSYTHPGPYEQY
- TRBV12-3/TRBV12-4 ASSLAVGVAQPQH
once TRBV29-1 SVGVGRGRETQY
once TRBV12-3/TRBV12-4 ASSPHDRIYEQY
- TRBV27 ASRRGTSIPETQY
- TRBV18 ASSPEQGIAGYT
- TRBV3-1 ASSQVSVNTEAF
- TRBV29-1 SVEDHDRPGETQY
- TRBV15 ATSREYSSEAF
- TRBV20-1 SASGDSGRSYEQY
- TRBV9 ASSVGGSSSYNEQF
- TRBV20-1 SGGWGQETQY
- TRBV20-1 SARGRAYEQY
- TRBV28 ASSFGWNTEAF
- TRBV28 ASTPQFQETQY
- TRBV29-1 SVSSRLADTQY
- TRBV19 ASSSGTGGFYEQY
- TRBV5-4 ASSLLSGTYNEQF
- TRBV10-3 AIRKGAATNYGYT
- TRBV24-1 ATSDLSSGTSSYNEQF
- TRBV12-3/TRBV12-4 ASSYGRLQETQY
- TRBV3-1 ASSQAPPGQGTYEQY
- TRBV29-1 SAKQGPPYEQY
- TRBV29-1 SVDSSGDTQY
once TRBV18 ASSPGIVQNEQF
- TRBV30 AWRPPGKTYEQY
- TRBV20-1 SVGGRAGYEQY
- TRBV19 ASSQGLAGIDEQF
once TRBV9 ASSKVDNEQF
- TRBV9 ASSVGRVGETQY
- TRBV4-1 ASSQEVARTDTQY
- TRBV3-1 ASSPRVDAYGYT
- TRBV23-1 ASSQSQGRENIQY
- TRBV20-1 SAYGGMNTEAF
- TRBV4-1 ASSLWGLNTEAF
- TRBV20-1 SASTAPGYGYT
- TRBV5-4 ASSSSGVDTQY
- TRBV5-1 ASRGTSGSNEQY
- TRBV30 AWSVRRPTDTQY
once TRBV25-1 ASSESGGSQPQH
- TRBV15 ATSGGLAGEETQY
once TRBV29-1 SGGTSGNNEQF